The 2 T cell receptor beta chains reported below all come from one sample, sequenced in a study of cytomegalovirus exposure and HLA in healthy donors. The PCR was carried out with 60 Vbeta primers and 13 Jbeta primers. Clones were read by immunoSEQ multiplex PCR, and TCRdb kept only the in-frame ones, dropping some. The data include 140,000 to 150,000 clones; the top ten clones carry 0.96%. Sequenced: PBMCs. The receptors were sampled from a male donor in good health and CMV-seronegative.

This rearrangement joins TRBV9 to TRBJ1-1; TRBD1 agrees at 7 bases. Germline CDR1 and CDR2: SGDLS and YYNGEE. The CDR3 has 15 amino acids. Trimming cost V 3 bases and J 0 bases; bases outside gene matches: 5. The DNA of the CDR3 is TGTGCCAGCAGCGATCGACAGGGAATGAACACTGAAGCTTTCTTT. It is translated as CASSDRQGMNTEAFF.

The chain couples TRBV18 to TRBJ2-7; TRBD2 aligns across 7 bases. This CDR3 is built from 16 residues. The J segment lost 7 bases and the V segment lost 2 bases, leaving 14 bases of the junction unmatched. The germline V gene encodes CDR1 KGHSH and CDR2 LQKENI. The DNA for the CDR3 is TGTGCCAGCTCACCAAATCCTGTGGGAGGGTCTTTTGAGCAGTACTTC. Its protein is CASSPNPVGGSFEQYF. The complete variable domain, with remaining parts taken from reference TRBV18 and TRBJ2-7, reads NAGVMQNPRHLVRRRGQEARLRCSPMKGHSHVYWYRQLPEEGLKFMVYLQKENIIDESGMPKERFSAEFPKEGPSILRIQQVVRGDSAAYFCASSPNPVGGSFEQYFGPGTRLTVT.